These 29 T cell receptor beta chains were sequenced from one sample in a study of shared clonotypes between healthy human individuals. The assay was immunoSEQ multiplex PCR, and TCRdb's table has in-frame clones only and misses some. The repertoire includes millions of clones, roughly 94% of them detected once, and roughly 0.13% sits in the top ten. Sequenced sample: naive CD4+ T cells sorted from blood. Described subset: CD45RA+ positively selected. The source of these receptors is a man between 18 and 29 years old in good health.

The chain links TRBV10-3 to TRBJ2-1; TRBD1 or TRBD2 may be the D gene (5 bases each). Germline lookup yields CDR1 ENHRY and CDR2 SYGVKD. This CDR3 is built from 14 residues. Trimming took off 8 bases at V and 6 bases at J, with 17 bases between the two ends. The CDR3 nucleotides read TGTGCCATCGGGGGTAGACAACTCGTCAATGAGCAGTTCTTC. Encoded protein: CAIGGRQLVNEQFF.

This CDR3 is CATSRDRGQDYGYTF. CDR3 sequence (DNA): TGTGCCACCAGCAGAGATCGGGGACAGGACTATGGCTACACCTTC. J is TRBJ1-2 and V is TRBV15; 8 nucleotides agree with TRBD1. Germline-derived CDR1 and CDR2 are LNHNV and YYDKDF (reference sequence). V shed 0 bases, J shed 3 bases, and the junction held 3 bases outside the gene matches. The CDR3 extends over 15 amino acids.

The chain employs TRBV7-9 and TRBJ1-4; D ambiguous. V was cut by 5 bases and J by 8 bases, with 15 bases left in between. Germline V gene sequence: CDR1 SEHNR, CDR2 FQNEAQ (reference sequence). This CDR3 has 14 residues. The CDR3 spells CASSRERAEEKLFF. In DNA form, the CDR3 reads TGTGCCAGCAGCAGAGAGAGAGCGGAAGAAAAACTGTTTTTT.

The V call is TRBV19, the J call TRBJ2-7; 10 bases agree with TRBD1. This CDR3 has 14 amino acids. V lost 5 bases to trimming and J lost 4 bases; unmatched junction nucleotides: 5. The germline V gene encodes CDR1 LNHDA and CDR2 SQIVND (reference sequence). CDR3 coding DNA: TGTGCCAGTAGTGAGACAGGGGGCGCTTACGAGCAGTACTTC. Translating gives CASSETGGAYEQYF.

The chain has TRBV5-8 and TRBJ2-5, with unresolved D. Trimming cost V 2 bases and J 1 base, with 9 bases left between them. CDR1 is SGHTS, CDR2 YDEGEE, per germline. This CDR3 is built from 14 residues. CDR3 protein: CASSFGWPQETQYF. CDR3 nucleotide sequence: TGTGCCAGCAGCTTCGGGTGGCCCCAAGAGACCCAGTACTTC.

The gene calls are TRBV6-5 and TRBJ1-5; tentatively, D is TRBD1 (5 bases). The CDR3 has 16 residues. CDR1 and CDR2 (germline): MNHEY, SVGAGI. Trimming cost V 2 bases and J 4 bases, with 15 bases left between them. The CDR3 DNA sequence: TGTGCCAGCAGTTACGGCCTTGGCGGGGCTAATCAGCCCCAGCATTTT. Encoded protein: CASSYGLGGANQPQHF.

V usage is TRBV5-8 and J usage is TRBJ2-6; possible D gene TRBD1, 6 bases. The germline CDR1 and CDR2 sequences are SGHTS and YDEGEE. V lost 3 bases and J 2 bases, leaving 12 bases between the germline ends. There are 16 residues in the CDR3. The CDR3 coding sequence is TGTGCCAGCAGCTACAGGGTCCCTACTGGGGCCAACGTCCTGACTTTC. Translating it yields CASSYRVPTGANVLTF.

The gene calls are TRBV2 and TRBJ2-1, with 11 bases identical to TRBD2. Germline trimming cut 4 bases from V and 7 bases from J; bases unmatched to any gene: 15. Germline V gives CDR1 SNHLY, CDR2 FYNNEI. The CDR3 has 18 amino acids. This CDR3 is CASSGLLIAGGLENEQFF. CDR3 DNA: TGTGCCAGCAGTGGTCTCCTTATAGCGGGGGGGCTTGAGAATGAGCAGTTCTTC.

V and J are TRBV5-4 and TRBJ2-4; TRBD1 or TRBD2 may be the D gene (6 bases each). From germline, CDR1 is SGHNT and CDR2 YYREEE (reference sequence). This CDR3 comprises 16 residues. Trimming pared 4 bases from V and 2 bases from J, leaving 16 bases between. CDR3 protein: CASSPGGGRTKNIQYF. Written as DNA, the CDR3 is TGTGCCAGCAGCCCGGGTGGGGGGCGAACCAAAAACATTCAGTACTTC. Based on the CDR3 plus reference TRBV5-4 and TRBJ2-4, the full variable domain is ETGVTQSPTHLIKTRGQQVTLRCSSQSGHNTVSWYQQALGQGPQFIFQYYREEENGRGNFPPRFSGLQFPNYSSELNVNALELDDSALYLCASSPGGGRTKNIQYFGAGTRLSVL.

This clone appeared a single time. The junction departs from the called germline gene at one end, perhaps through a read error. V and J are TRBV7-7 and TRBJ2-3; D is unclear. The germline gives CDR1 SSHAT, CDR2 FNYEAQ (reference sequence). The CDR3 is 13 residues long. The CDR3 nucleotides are TGTGCTAGCAGCTTTGTTCAGGCAGATACGCAGTATTTT. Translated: CASSFVQADTQYF.

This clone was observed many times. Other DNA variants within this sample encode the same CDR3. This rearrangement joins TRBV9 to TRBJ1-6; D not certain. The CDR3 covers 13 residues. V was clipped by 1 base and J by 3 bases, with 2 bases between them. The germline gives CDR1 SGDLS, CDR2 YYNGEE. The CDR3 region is CASSVIYNSPLHF. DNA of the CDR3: TGTGCCAGCAGCGTAATCTATAATTCACCCCTCCACTTT.

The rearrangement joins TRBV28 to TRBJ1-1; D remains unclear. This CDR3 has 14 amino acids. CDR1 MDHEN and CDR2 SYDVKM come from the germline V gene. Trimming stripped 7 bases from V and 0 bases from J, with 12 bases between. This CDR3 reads CASTVESMNTEAFF. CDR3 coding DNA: TGTGCCAGCACCGTAGAATCAATGAACACTGAAGCTTTCTTT.

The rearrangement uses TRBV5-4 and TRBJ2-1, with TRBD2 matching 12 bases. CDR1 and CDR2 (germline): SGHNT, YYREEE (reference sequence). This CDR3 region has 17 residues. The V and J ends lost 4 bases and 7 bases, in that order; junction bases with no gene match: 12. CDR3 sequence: CASSGGTSGLITNEQFF. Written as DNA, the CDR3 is TGTGCCAGCAGCGGCGGGACTAGCGGGTTGATAACTAATGAGCAGTTCTTC.

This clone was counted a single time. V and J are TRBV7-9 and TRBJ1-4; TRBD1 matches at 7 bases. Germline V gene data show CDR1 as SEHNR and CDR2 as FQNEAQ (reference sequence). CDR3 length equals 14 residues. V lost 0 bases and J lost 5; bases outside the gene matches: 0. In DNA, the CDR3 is TGTGCCAGCAGCTTAGCACAGGGGAATGAAAAACTGTTTTTT. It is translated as CASSLAQGNEKLFF.

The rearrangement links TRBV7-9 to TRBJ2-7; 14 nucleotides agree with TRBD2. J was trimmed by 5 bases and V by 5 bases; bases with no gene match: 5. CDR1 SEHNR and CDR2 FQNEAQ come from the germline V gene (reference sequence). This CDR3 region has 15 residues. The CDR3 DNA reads TGTGCCAGCAGCAGACGACTAGCGGGAGGGGACGAGCAGTACTTC. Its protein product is CASSRRLAGGDEQYF.

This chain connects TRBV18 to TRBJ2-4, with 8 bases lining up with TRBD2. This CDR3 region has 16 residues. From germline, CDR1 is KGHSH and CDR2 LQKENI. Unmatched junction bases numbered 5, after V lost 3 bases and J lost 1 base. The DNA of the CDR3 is TGTGCCAGCTCACCTCTTTCGGGGGGGGCCAAAAACATTCAGTACTTC. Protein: CASSPLSGGAKNIQYF.

The CDR3 spells CASSQRAEDGYTF. As DNA, the CDR3 is TGTGCCAGCAGCCAGAGGGCAGAGGATGGCTACACCTTC. The chain employs TRBV28 and TRBJ1-2, with D hard to call. Trimming removed 6 bases at V and 6 bases at J, with 14 bases between. This CDR3 contains 13 residues. Looked up from germline, CDR1 is MDHEN and CDR2 is SYDVKM.

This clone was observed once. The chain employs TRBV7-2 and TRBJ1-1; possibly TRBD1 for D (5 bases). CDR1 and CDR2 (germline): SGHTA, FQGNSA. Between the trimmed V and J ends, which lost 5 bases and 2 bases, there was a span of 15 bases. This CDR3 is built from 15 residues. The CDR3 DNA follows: TGTGCCAGCAGCAAAGATCCAGGGTTTAACACTGAAGCTTTCTTT. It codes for CASSKDPGFNTEAFF.

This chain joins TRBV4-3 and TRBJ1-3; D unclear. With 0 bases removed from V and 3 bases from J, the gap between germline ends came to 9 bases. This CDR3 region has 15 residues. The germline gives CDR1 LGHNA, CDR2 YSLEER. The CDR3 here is CASSQDLGVGNTIYF. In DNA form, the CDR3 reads TGCGCCAGCAGCCAAGATTTAGGCGTTGGAAACACCATATATTTT.

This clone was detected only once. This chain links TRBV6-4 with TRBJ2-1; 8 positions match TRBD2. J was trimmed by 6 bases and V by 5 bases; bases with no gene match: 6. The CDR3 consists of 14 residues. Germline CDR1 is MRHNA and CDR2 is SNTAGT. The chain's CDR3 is CASSQQRESNEQFF. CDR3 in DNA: TGTGCCAGCAGTCAACAGCGGGAGAGCAATGAGCAGTTCTTC.

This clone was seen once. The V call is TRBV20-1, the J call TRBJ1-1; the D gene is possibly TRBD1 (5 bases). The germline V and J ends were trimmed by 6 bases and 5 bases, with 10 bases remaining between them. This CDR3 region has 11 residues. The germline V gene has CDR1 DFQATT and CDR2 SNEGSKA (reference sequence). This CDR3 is CSAPRQTEAFF. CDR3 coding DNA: TGCAGTGCACCCCGACAGACTGAAGCTTTCTTT.

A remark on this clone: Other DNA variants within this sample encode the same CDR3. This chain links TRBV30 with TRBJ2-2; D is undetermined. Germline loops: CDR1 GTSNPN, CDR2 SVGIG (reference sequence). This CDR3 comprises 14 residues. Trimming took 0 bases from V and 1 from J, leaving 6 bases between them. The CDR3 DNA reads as TGTGCCTGGAGTGTACTCAGGAACACCGGGGAGCTGTTTTTT. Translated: CAWSVLRNTGELFF. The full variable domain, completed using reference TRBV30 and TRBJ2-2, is SQTIHQWPATLVQPVGSPLSLECTVEGTSNPNLYWYRQAAGRGLQLLFYSVGIGQISSEVPQNLSASRPQDRQFILSSKKLLLSDSGFYLCAWSVLRNTGELFFGEGSRLTVL.

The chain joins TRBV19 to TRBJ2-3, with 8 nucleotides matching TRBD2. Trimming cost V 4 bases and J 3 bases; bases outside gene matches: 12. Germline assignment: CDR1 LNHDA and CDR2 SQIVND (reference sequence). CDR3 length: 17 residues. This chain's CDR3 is CASSTTWASGHTDTQYF. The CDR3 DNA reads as TGTGCCAGTAGTACCACCTGGGCTAGCGGGCATACAGATACGCAGTATTTT.

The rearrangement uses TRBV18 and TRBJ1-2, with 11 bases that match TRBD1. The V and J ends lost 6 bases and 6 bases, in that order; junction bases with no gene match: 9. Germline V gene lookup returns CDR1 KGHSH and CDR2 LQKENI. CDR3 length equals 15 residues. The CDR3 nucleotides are TGTGCCAGCTCTCGCGGACAGGGGGCTAGCCATGGCTACACCTTC. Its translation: CASSRGQGASHGYTF.

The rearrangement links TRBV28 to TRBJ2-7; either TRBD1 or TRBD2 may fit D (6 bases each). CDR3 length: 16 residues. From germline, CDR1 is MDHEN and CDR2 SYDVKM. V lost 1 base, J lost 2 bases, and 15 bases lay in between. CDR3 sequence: CASSLFRGPPPYEQYF. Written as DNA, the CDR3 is TGTGCCAGCAGTTTATTCCGGGGGCCTCCCCCCTACGAGCAGTACTTC.

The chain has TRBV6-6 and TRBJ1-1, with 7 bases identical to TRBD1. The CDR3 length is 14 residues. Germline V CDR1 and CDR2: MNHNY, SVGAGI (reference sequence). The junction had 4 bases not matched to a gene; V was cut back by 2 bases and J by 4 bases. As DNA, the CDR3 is TGTGCCAGCAGTTACGCAGGGGGGGCCACTGAAGCTTTCTTT. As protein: CASSYAGGATEAFF.

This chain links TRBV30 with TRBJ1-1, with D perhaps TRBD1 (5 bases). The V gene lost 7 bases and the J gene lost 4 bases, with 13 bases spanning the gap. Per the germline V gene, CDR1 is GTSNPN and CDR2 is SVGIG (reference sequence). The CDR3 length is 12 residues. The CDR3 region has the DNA TGTGCCTTGTCCCGGGACGGCACTGAAGCTTTCTTT. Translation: CALSRDGTEAFF.

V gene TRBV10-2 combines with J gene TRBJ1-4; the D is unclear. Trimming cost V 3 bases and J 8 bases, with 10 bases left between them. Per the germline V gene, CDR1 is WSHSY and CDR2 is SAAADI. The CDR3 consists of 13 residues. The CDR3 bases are TGCGCCAGCAGTGACCTCGTTGAGGAAAAACTGTTTTTT. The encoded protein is CASSDLVEEKLFF.

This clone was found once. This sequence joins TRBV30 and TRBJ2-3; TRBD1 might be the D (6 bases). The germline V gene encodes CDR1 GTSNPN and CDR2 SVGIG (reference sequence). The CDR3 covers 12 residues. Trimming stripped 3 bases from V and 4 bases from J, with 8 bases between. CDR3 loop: CAWRQGPDTQYF. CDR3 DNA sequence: TGTGCCTGGAGACAGGGTCCAGATACGCAGTATTTT. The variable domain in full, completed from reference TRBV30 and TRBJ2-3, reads SQTIHQWPATLVQPVGSPLSLECTVEGTSNPNLYWYRQAAGRGLQLLFYSVGIGQISSEVPQNLSASRPQDRQFILSSKKLLLSDSGFYLCAWRQGPDTQYFGPGTRLTVL.